Listed here are 28 T cell receptor beta chains from one sample, sequenced in a study of CD8+ T cells in alopecia areata. Reverse transcription of extracted RNA yielded cDNA, which provided the sequencing template. Assay used: immunoSEQ multiplex PCR; TCRdb lists only in-frame clones, some missing. Of 150,000 to 200,000 clones detected, approximately 57% appear once; the ten largest clones hold approximately 15%. Treatment given: oral pan-JAK inhibitor, 5-10 mg twice daily. The sequencing here drew on CD4+ T cells sorted from blood, taken at week 24, from a patient treated with tofacitinib. The receptor source for this set is a human donor with alopecia areata.

V usage is TRBV5-1 and J usage is TRBJ2-5; no reliable D call. CDR3 length equals 14 residues. V gave up 0 bases and J gave up 7 bases, with 13 bases separating them. Germline CDR1 SGHRS, CDR2 YFSETQ. CDR3 sequence (DNA): TGCGCCAGCAGCTTGGGAGACACAACGGGGACCCAGTACTTC. Encoded protein: CASSLGDTTGTQYF. Together with reference TRBV5-1 and TRBJ2-5, the CDR3 gives the full variable domain: KAGVTQTPRYLIKTRGQQVTLSCSPISGHRSVSWYQQTPGQGLQFLFEYFSETQRNKGNFPGRFSGRQFSNSRSEMNVSTLELGDSALYLCASSLGDTTGTQYFGPGTRLLVL.

In this sample, this clone turned up a few times. At one end, the junction sequence differs from germline, possibly due to a read error. This sequence joins TRBV29-1 and TRBJ1-1; 7 bases align to TRBD1. Germline assignment: CDR1 SQVTM and CDR2 ANQGSEA. The CDR3 contains 13 residues. The CDR3 coding sequence is TGCAGCATTGAGGGACAGATGAACACTGAAGCTTTCTTT. Its translation is CSIEGQMNTEAFF. Together with reference TRBV29-1 and TRBJ1-1, the CDR3 gives the full variable domain: SAVISQKPSRDICQRGTSLTIQCQVDSQVTMMFWYRQQPGQSLTLIATANQGSEATYESGFVIDKFPISRPNLTFSTLTVSNMSPEDSSIYLCSIEGQMNTEAFFGQGTRLTVV.

V gene TRBV6-5 combines with J gene TRBJ2-3; 9 nucleotides match TRBD1. Germline trimming cut 6 bases from V and 3 bases from J; bases unmatched to any gene: 1. CDR1 is MNHEY and CDR2 is SVGAGI in the germline V gene. The CDR3 covers 13 residues. The CDR3 loop reads CASRGTGTDTQYF. The CDR3 DNA reads TGTGCCAGCAGAGGGACAGGGACAGATACGCAGTATTTT.

The rearrangement links TRBV5-6 to TRBJ2-7; TRBD1 might be the D (6 bases). The germline gives CDR1 SGHDT, CDR2 YYEEEE. V lost 4 bases, J lost 5 bases, and 13 bases lay in between. This CDR3 has 13 residues. The CDR3 DNA reads TGTGCCAGCAGCCTCACAGGGACCAACGAGCAGTACTTC. It yields the protein CASSLTGTNEQYF. The variable domain in full, completed from reference TRBV5-6 and TRBJ2-7, reads DAGVTQSPTHLIKTRGQQVTLRCSPKSGHDTVSWYQQALGQGPQFIFQYYEEEERQRGNFPDRFSGHQFPNYSSELNVNALLLGDSALYLCASSLTGTNEQYFGPGTRLTVT.

The chain uses TRBV6-4 and TRBJ2-1; tentative D call: TRBD2 (6 bases). V was trimmed by 0 bases and J by 3 bases, leaving 12 bases between them. This CDR3 contains 16 residues. Germline CDR1 and CDR2: MRHNA and SNTAGT. The CDR3 spells CASSDSIGGYYNEQFF. The CDR3, as DNA: TGTGCCAGCAGTGACTCGATCGGGGGTTACTACAATGAGCAGTTCTTC.

The chain carries TRBV29-1 and TRBJ2-3, with D unresolved. CDR1 is SQVTM and CDR2 is ANQGSEA in the germline V gene. This CDR3 is 11 amino acids long. The V gene lost 7 bases and the J gene lost 6 bases, with 11 bases spanning the gap. The chain's CDR3 is CSGGPTDTQYF. The CDR3 DNA follows: TGCAGCGGAGGACCCACGGATACGCAGTATTTT.

The chain couples TRBV4-1 to TRBJ1-5; D perhaps matches TRBD1 (6 bases). The CDR3 spans 13 residues. Deletions cut 6 bases from V and 5 bases from J, with 11 bases between. The germline V gene encodes CDR1 MGHRA and CDR2 YSYEKL. CDR3 loop: CASSRTVYQPQHF. The CDR3 DNA reads as TGCGCCAGCAGTAGGACAGTTTATCAGCCCCAGCATTTT.

The chain employs TRBV5-4 and TRBJ2-1; 9 bases map to TRBD2. V lost 3 bases and J lost 2; bases outside the gene matches: 6. This CDR3 comprises 16 residues. Germline V lookup: CDR1 SGHNT, CDR2 YYREEE (reference sequence). CDR3 amino acids: CASSYLRGGAYNEQFF. CDR3 coding DNA: TGTGCCAGCAGCTACTTACGCGGGGGGGCCTACAATGAGCAGTTCTTC.

The rearrangement joins TRBV23-1 to TRBJ2-1; D gene unclear. TRBV23-1 carries the ORF label, with uncertain function. The CDR3 length is 12 residues. Trimming left V 7 bases short and J 6 bases short, with 10 bases between. The CDR3 nucleotides read TGCGCCAGCAAACTCTTAGGCAATGAGCAGTTCTTC. It codes for CASKLLGNEQFF.

The J gene is TRBJ2-7, the V gene TRBV27; 10 bases line up with TRBD1. Trimming took 8 bases from V and 7 from J; bases not matched to a gene: 8. Per the germline V gene, CDR1 is MNHEY and CDR2 is SMNVEV (reference sequence). The CDR3 sequence is 13 residues long. The CDR3 nucleotides are TGTGCCAGCGGACCGGACAGGGGGTGGGAGCAGTACTTC. The encoded protein is CASGPDRGWEQYF.

This clone was found a few times. The CDR3 DNA is TGTGCCAGCAGTGGCTTGGCGGGGACAGATACGCAGTATTTT. This encodes CASSGLAGTDTQYF. This chain uses TRBV2 with TRBJ2-3; tentative D call: TRBD2 (6 bases). From germline, CDR1 is SNHLY and CDR2 FYNNEI. The V gene lost 4 bases and the J gene lost 3 bases, with 11 bases spanning the gap. This CDR3 comprises 14 residues. The full variable domain, completed using reference TRBV2 and TRBJ2-3, is EPEVTQTPSHQVTQMGQEVILRCVPISNHLYFYWYRQILGQKVEFLVSFYNNEISEKSEIFDDQFSVERPDGSNFTLKIRSTKLEDSAMYFCASSGLAGTDTQYFGPGTRLTVL.

The genes are TRBV29-1 and TRBJ1-2; D may be TRBD1 (6 bases). Germline-derived CDR1 and CDR2 are SQVTM and ANQGSEA. The length of the CDR3 is 15 residues. V lost 6 bases and J 0 bases, leaving 17 bases between the germline ends. The CDR3 protein is CSVSPGALANYGYTF. The CDR3 region has the DNA TGCAGCGTCTCGCCGGGGGCATTAGCTAACTATGGCTACACCTTC.

The V and J genes are TRBV29-1 and TRBJ2-3; D unclear. The V and J ends lost 3 bases and 0 bases respectively, with 7 bases between them. The CDR3 has 13 amino acids. Germline V gene sequence: CDR1 SQVTM, CDR2 ANQGSEA. The CDR3 loop reads CSVESRSTDTQYF. CDR3 bases: TGCAGCGTTGAGTCCAGGAGCACAGATACGCAGTATTTT.

The J gene is TRBJ2-7, the V gene TRBV23-1; TRBD1 agrees at 7 bases. TRBV23-1 is an ORF; its function is uncertain. Unmatched junction bases numbered 7, after V lost 8 bases and J lost 3 bases. CDR3 length: 13 residues. CDR3 nucleotide sequence: TGCGCCAGCCTAAACCGGGACAGCTACGAGCAGTACTTC. It encodes CASLNRDSYEQYF.

This chain links TRBV5-1 with TRBJ1-5; the D is unclear. The CDR3 length is 13 residues. Trimming removed 4 bases from V and 0 bases from J, with 5 bases in between. Germline V gene sequence: CDR1 SGHRS, CDR2 YFSETQ. CDR3 residues: CASSVNSNQPQHF. CDR3 nucleotide sequence: TGCGCCAGCAGCGTGAATAGCAATCAGCCCCAGCATTTT.

This chain uses TRBV7-2 with TRBJ2-3; D may be TRBD2 (6 bases). The ends were cut back, 5 bases at V and 3 bases at J, with 18 bases in the middle. Per the germline V gene, CDR1 is SGHTA and CDR2 is FQGNSA. This CDR3 comprises 16 residues. Here the CDR3 reads CASSPRGPRETDTQYF. The CDR3 DNA follows: TGTGCCAGCAGCCCTAGGGGACCCCGGGAGACAGATACGCAGTATTTT.

V is TRBV7-8 and J is TRBJ2-3, with D maybe TRBD1 (6 bases). Looked up from germline, CDR1 is SGHVS and CDR2 is FQNEAQ. The CDR3 has 15 residues. Trimming took off 5 bases at V and 2 bases at J, with 14 bases between the two ends. The CDR3 coding sequence is TGTGCCAGCAGCCCCTGGACAGCAGACACAGATACGCAGTATTTT. This gives the protein CASSPWTADTDTQYF.

This clone has just a few counts. The chain links TRBV2 to TRBJ2-7; possible D gene TRBD2, 5 bases. V was shortened by 6 bases and J by 4 bases, with 16 bases between the two germline ends. There are 14 residues in the CDR3. Germline V gene lookup returns CDR1 SNHLY and CDR2 FYNNEI. The CDR3 nucleotides read TGTGCCAGCAGCCCTATCGAGGGTGGATACGAGCAGTACTTC. Translation gives CASSPIEGGYEQYF.

This chain links TRBV2 with TRBJ1-1; possible D gene TRBD1, 5 bases. Germline assignment: CDR1 SNHLY and CDR2 FYNNEI. The CDR3 covers 12 residues. V lost 7 bases to trimming and J lost 5 bases, with 11 bases between them. CDR3 in DNA: TGTGCCAGCACAGGGATGGGTACTGAAGCTTTCTTT. This gives the protein CASTGMGTEAFF.

This clone was seen once. The chain is built from TRBV4-1 and TRBJ2-5, with TRBD1 identical over 8 bases. The J call may be incorrect, as the DNA end agrees better with TRBJ2-7. Germline V CDR1 and CDR2: MGHRA, YSYEKL. CDR3 length: 17 amino acids. For the CDR3, the DNA is TGCGCCAGCAGCCCCCTCTGGGGGACAGGAGATTCCTACGAGCAGTACTTC. It codes for CASSPLWGTGDSYEQYF.

V is TRBV10-2 and J is TRBJ2-3; D remains unclear. The germline CDR1 and CDR2 sequences are WSHSY and SAAADI. This CDR3 spans 11 amino acids. CDR3 nucleotides: TGCGGCAGTGGGGGCACAGATACGCAGTATTTT. Translating it yields CGSGGTDTQYF.

The J gene is TRBJ1-5, the V gene TRBV15, with a possible D match to TRBD1 (5 bases). Trimming took 1 base from V and 9 from J, leaving 19 bases between them. The CDR3 runs to 16 residues. Germline CDR1 reads LNHNV; CDR2 reads YYDKDF (reference sequence). Written as DNA, the CDR3 is TGTGCCACCAGCAGAGCGCGCGACAGTACTGCTCGGCCCCAGCATTTT. Protein sequence: CATSRARDSTARPQHF.

This clone appeared a few times. The genes are TRBV19 and TRBJ2-2, with D possibly being TRBD2 (6 bases). CDR1 and CDR2 from the germline V gene are LNHDA and SQIVND (reference sequence). V lost 8 bases and J lost 0, with 13 bases in between. This CDR3 is built from 15 residues. This CDR3 is CASSTLATNTGELFF. The CDR3 DNA reads as TGTGCCAGTTCGACACTAGCTACGAACACCGGGGAGCTGTTTTTT.

V is TRBV30 and J is TRBJ2-2; 13 positions agree with TRBD2. V lost 3 bases to trimming and J lost 6 bases; unmatched junction nucleotides: 1. CDR3 length equals 14 residues. Germline assignment: CDR1 GTSNPN and CDR2 SVGIG (reference sequence). CDR3 region: CAWSGTSGAGELFF. In nucleotides, the CDR3 is TGTGCCTGGAGCGGGACTAGCGGGGCCGGGGAGCTGTTTTTT.

This clone occurred a few times. J is TRBJ1-4 and V is TRBV7-6; the D is unclear. CDR3 length equals 15 residues. The germline V and J ends were trimmed by 5 bases and 4 bases, with 14 bases remaining between them. The germline CDR1 and CDR2 sequences are SGHVS and FNYEAQ. DNA for the CDR3: TGTGCCAGCAGCCAAGGTCGGCCAAGTAATGAAAAACTGTTTTTT. It is translated as CASSQGRPSNEKLFF.

This clone was detected only once. The CDR3 region has the DNA TGTGCCACCAGCAGAGGTTCCGGGGGAAATGAGCAGTTCTTC. Translated: CATSRGSGGNEQFF. This rearrangement joins TRBV15 to TRBJ2-1; TRBD2 is a possible D gene (6 bases). CDR1 LNHNV and CDR2 YYDKDF come from the germline V gene (reference sequence). Trimming stripped 1 base from V and 7 bases from J, with 11 bases between. The CDR3 has 14 residues.

This clone came up a few times. V usage is TRBV29-1 and J usage is TRBJ2-3; 7 bases fit TRBD1. CDR3 length: 16 amino acids. Germline values: CDR1 SQVTM, CDR2 ANQGSEA. The J segment lost 2 bases and the V segment lost 7 bases, leaving 15 bases of the junction unmatched. CDR3 coding DNA: TGCAGCGCTGTTAGACAGGGTCGATATAACACAGATACGCAGTATTTT. Encoded protein: CSAVRQGRYNTDTQYF.

The V and J genes are TRBV29-1 and TRBJ2-5; the D gene is possibly TRBD1 (5 bases). The CDR3 runs 13 residues. Germline V lookup: CDR1 SQVTM, CDR2 ANQGSEA. Trimming removed 7 bases at V and 5 bases at J, with 17 bases between. DNA of the CDR3: TGCAGCGGAGGACACGTAATGGGGGAGACCCAGTACTTC. Translation gives CSGGHVMGETQYF.